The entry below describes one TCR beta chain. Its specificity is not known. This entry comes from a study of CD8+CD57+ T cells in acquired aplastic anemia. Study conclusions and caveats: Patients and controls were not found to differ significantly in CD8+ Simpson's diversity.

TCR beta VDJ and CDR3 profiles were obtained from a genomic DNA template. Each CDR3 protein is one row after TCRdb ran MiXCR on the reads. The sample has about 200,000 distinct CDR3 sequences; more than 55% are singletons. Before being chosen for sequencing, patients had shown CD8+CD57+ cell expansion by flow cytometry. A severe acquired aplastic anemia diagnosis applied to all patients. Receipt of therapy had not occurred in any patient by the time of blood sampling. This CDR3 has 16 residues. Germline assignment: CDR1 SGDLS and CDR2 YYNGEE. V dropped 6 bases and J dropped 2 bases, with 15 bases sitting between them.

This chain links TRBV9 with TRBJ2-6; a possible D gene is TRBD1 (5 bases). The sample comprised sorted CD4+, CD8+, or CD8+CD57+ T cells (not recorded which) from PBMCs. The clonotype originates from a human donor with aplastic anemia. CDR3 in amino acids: CASNKAGRAGANVLTF. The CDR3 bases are TGTGCCAGCAACAAGGCAGGGCGAGCTGGGGCCAACGTCCTGACTTTC. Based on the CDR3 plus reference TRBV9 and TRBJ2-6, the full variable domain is DSGVTQTPKHLITATGQRVTLRCSPRSGDLSVYWYQQSLDQGLQFLIQYYNGEERAKGNILERFSAQQFPDLHSELNLSSLELGDSALYFCASNKAGRAGANVLTFGAGSRLTVL.